These T cell receptor beta chains were read from a single sample in a study of blood T cell repertoires in COVID-19. Sequencing was performed with immunoSEQ multiplex PCR; in TCRdb, only in-frame clones are kept and a portion is missing. This table holds nearly 70,000 clones, about 87% found once. Sequencing was performed on peripheral blood. These receptors all come from an older woman with acute or convalescent COVID-19. The CDR3 runs from the conserved cysteine through the conserved F or W. Each record gives: clone size, V gene, D gene, J gene, CDR3 DNA, CDR3 protein. D genes are given only for firm matches. Some rows mark clone size as missing; the rest say once, few, many or name a class of expanded clone.

>NA|TRBV10-3|TRBD1|TRBJ1-1
TGTGCCATCAGGAGGGAGACAGGGGGAAGAACTGAAGCTTTCTTT
CAIRRETGGRTEAFF
>NA|TRBV11-2|TRBD1|TRBJ2-5
TGTGCCAGCAGCCGAGTTCGACAGGGTAGGGGAGAGACCCAGTACTTC
CASSRVRQGRGETQYF
>NA|TRBV28|NA|TRBJ1-1
TGTGCCTCAAAGGAGGGGAACTCCGAAGGAGCTTTCTTT
CASKEGNSEGAFF
>NA|TRBV25-1|TRBD1|TRBJ2-5
TGTGCCAGCAGTAACCCGGCAGGGGGCCGAGAGACCCAGTACTTC
CASSNPAGGRETQYF
>NA|TRBV19|TRBD1|TRBJ1-6
TGTGCCAGTAGTCCGATAGACAGGGGGCTGAATAATTCACCCCTCCACTTT
CASSPIDRGLNNSPLHF
>NA|TRBV19|NA|TRBJ1-1
TGTGCCAGTAGTACCAGGACAGCCCTGGCTGCTGCTTTCTTT
CASSTRTALAAAFF
>NA|TRBV5-1|TRBD1|TRBJ2-1
TGCGCCAGCAGCTTGGCCGGGACAGGGTTATACAATGAGCAGTTCTTC
CASSLAGTGLYNEQFF
>NA|TRBV19|NA|TRBJ1-1
TGTGCCAGTAGTCCTAGACAGACACGTACTGAAGCTTTCTTT
CASSPRQTRTEAFF
>NA|TRBV27|TRBD1|TRBJ2-7
TGTGCCAGCAGTTTGGGACAGGGTGGAGGAGAGCAGTACTTC
CASSLGQGGGEQYF
>NA|TRBV18|TRBD1|TRBJ1-1
TGTGCCAGCGCGCGACAGGGGGAAGGAACTGAAGCTTTCTTT
CASARQGEGTEAFF
>NA|TRBV9|NA|TRBJ1-2
TGTGCCAGCAGCCCCCATGGGGGGGCTGGAAGACTCTATGGCTACACCTTC
CASSPHGGAGRLYGYTF
>NA|TRBV27|TRBD1|TRBJ2-7
TGTGCCAGCAGTGCGTACGGGACAGAGTACGAGCAGTACTTC
CASSAYGTEYEQYF
>NA|TRBV5-4|TRBD1|TRBJ2-3
TGTGCCAGCAGCTTGAACCAGGGGGCAACAGATACGCAGTATTTT
CASSLNQGATDTQYF
>NA|TRBV28|NA|TRBJ1-1
TGTGCCAGCACCCCCAGGGTAACTGGGAACACTGAAGCTTTCTTT
CASTPRVTGNTEAFF
>NA|TRBV5-6|NA|TRBJ1-3
TGTGCCAGCAGCGAGGACTCTTCAAACACCATATATTTT
CASSEDSSNTIYF
>NA|TRBV5-3|TRBD1|TRBJ2-5
TGTGCCAGGGCGACAGGGATACGGGAAGAGACCCAGTACTTC
CARATGIREETQYF
>few|TRBV5-1|TRBD2|TRBJ2-1
TGCGCCAGCAGCTCGGGGACTAGCTCCTACAATGAGCAGTTCTTC
CASSSGTSSYNEQFF
>once|TRBV5-1|TRBD1|TRBJ1-1
TGCGCCAGCAGCTTTGAGACAGGGGAAGAAGCTTTCTTT
CASSFETGEEAFF
>NA|TRBV20-1|NA|TRBJ1-4
TGCAGTGCTAGTCCCCAGGGGTGGGCTGAAAAACTGTTTTTT
CSASPQGWAEKLFF
>NA|TRBV18|NA|TRBJ2-2
TGTGCCAGCTCACCGATGACATCAAGAGAGACCGGGGAGCTGTTTTTT
CASSPMTSRETGELFF
>NA|TRBV4-3|NA|TRBJ2-1
TGCGCCAGCAGCCAAGAGGGAGGACGGAACAATGAGCAGTTCTTC
CASSQEGGRNNEQFF
>NA|TRBV11-1|NA|TRBJ2-7
TGTGCCAGCAGCTTAGCGGACAGCCATCTCTACGAGCAGTACTTC
CASSLADSHLYEQYF
>NA|TRBV2|NA|TRBJ2-7
TGTGCCAGCAGTCCCCAGGGCTACTTCTACGAGCAGTACTTC
CASSPQGYFYEQYF
>NA|TRBV19|NA|TRBJ1-1
TGTGCCAGTAGTATAGGGGCGGGGGTTGACACTGAAGCTTTCTTT
CASSIGAGVDTEAFF
>NA|TRBV24-1|TRBD1|TRBJ2-5
TGTGCCACCAGTGATGGCAGGACAGGGGTTGAGACCCAGTACTTC
CATSDGRTGVETQYF
>NA|TRBV27|NA|TRBJ2-7
TGTGCCAGCAGTCCGAAAATAGGACACCCCTACGAGCAGTACTTC
CASSPKIGHPYEQYF
>NA|TRBV5-1|NA|TRBJ2-2
TGCGCCAGCACCCTGACAGGTTCAAACACCGGGGAGCTGTTTTTT
CASTLTGSNTGELFF
>NA|TRBV4-3|NA|TRBJ1-6
TGCGCCAGCAGCCAAGAATTAAACGGTGGTTCCTATAATTCACCCCTCCACTTT
CASSQELNGGSYNSPLHF
>NA|TRBV11-2|TRBD2|TRBJ2-7
TGTGCCAGCAGCTTGCTCAGGCGGGGGGTGCGGGAGCAGTACTTC
CASSLLRRGVREQYF
>NA|TRBV19|NA|TRBJ1-1
TGTGCCAGTAGTAAAGGCAGGGTGAACACTGAAGCTTTCTTT
CASSKGRVNTEAFF
>NA|TRBV19|TRBD1|TRBJ1-2
TGTGCCAGTAGTAAAACGGACCAGGGGGTCTATGGCTACACCTTC
CASSKTDQGVYGYTF
>NA|TRBV7-2|NA|TRBJ1-6
TGTGCCAGCAGCACCCGACTCAGCTATAATTCACCCCTCCACTTT
CASSTRLSYNSPLHF
>NA|TRBV29-1|NA|TRBJ1-3
TGCAGCGTTGAAGTGGCGGGTACAGGAAACACCATATATTTT
CSVEVAGTGNTIYF
>few|TRBV7-8|TRBD2|TRBJ2-1
TGTGCCAGCAGCCTCGAGGAGACTAGCGGGGGGCAGGGGGAGCAGTTCTTC
CASSLEETSGGQGEQFF
>once|TRBV9|TRBD2|TRBJ2-5
TGTGCCAGCAGCGTAGGGACGGGCGGGGGACAAGAGACCCAGTACTTC
CASSVGTGGGQETQYF
>NA|TRBV5-1|NA|TRBJ2-7
TGCGCCAGCAGCTTGACCGGGGAGAGCTCCTACGAGCAGTACTTC
CASSLTGESSYEQYF
>NA|TRBV13|NA|TRBJ1-1
TGTGCCAGCAGTTGGGTCCTCGGACAAAACACTGAAGCTTTCTTT
CASSWVLGQNTEAFF
>once|TRBV6-2/TRBV6-3|NA|TRBJ1-1
TGTGCCAGCAGTTACGGGGCAGGCCGTACTGAAGCTTTCTTT
CASSYGAGRTEAFF
>NA|TRBV6-5|NA|TRBJ1-4
TGTGCCAGCAGACGACTGATAGGGGGTGAAAAACTGTTTTTT
CASRRLIGGEKLFF
>NA|TRBV11-1|NA|TRBJ2-1
TGTGCCAGCAGCCCCTACAGGGTGAGTGAGCAGTTCTTC
CASSPYRVSEQFF
>NA|TRBV28|NA|TRBJ1-2
TGTGCCAGCAGAATCACGGACAGCTCCGGGGATGGCTACACCTTC
CASRITDSSGDGYTF
>once|TRBV5-1|NA|TRBJ1-3
TGCGCCAGCAGCTTGGGCCAGGGGAACACCATATATTTT
CASSLGQGNTIYF
>NA|TRBV7-9|NA|TRBJ2-5
TGTGCCAGCAGCTTGGGGGCAGGGGAGACCCAGTACTTC
CASSLGAGETQYF
>NA|TRBV9|TRBD1|TRBJ2-7
TGTGCCAGCAGCCCCGACAGGGGGTACGAGCAGTACTTC
CASSPDRGYEQYF